This T cell receptor beta chain was recovered during a study of T cells in Graves' hyperthyroidism and ophthalmopathy. Study-wide findings and caveats: It was a median approximately 6 months before onset that the model predicted ophthalmopathy. Most thyroid-expanded clonotypes above 0.001 were also found in blood. Separation of ophthalmopathy from stable hyperthyroidism was achieved by a 13 V-J model.

Many counts were recorded for this clonotype. What it binds is unknown. The CDR3 length is 16 residues. The germline CDR1 and CDR2 sequences are SNHLY and FYNNEI. V shed 3 bases and J shed 1 base, with 13 bases lying between them. The diagnoses drew upon clinical symptoms, serum thyroxine and TRAb, thyroid ultrasound and orbital computed tomography. RNA transcripts gave rise to amplified TCR beta CDR3 regions. TCR CDR3 regions were first amplified by RT-PCR with HTBI primers. Each CDR3 protein gets one entry after TCRdb re-called the multiplex PCR reads with MiXCR. The data hold 500,000 to 800,000 distinct CDR3 sequences, with 40% to 55% observed a single time.

This receptor was identified in an adult man with Graves' disease, either hyperthyroidism or ophthalmopathy (not recorded which). Material: peripheral blood or thyroid tissue (not recorded which). This chain uses TRBV2 with TRBJ1-5; D perhaps matches TRBD1 (5 bases). The CDR3 region has the DNA TGTGCCAGCAGTGATTACCTCGGGGGGAGCAATCAGCCCCAGCATTTT. As protein: CASSDYLGGSNQPQHF.